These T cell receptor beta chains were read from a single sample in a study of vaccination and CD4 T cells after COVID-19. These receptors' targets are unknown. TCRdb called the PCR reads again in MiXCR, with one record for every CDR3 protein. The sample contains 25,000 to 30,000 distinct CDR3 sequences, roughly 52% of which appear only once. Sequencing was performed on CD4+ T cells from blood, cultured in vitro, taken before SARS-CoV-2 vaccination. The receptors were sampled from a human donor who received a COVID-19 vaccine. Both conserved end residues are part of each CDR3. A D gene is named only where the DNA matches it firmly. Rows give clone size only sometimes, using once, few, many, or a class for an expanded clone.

DNA: TGTGCCAGCAGCTTGGGACTAGCGGGGGGCACAGATACGCAGTATTTT
CDR3: CASSLGLAGGTDTQYF
size: .
J: TRBJ2-3
V: TRBV5-4
D: TRBD2
length: 16

DNA: TGTGCCAGCAGTTCTTGGGGGCAGGCGTGGATGAACACTGAAGCTTTCTTT
CDR3: CASSSWGQAWMNTEAFF
size: .
J: TRBJ1-1
V: TRBV12-3/TRBV12-4
D: .
length: 17

DNA: TGCAGTGTTAGGGGGGCGGGAAACACCATATATTTT
CDR3: CSVRGAGNTIYF
size: .
J: TRBJ1-3
V: TRBV20-1
D: .
length: 12

DNA: TGTGCCAGCAGCCCCCTGGGGCAGGGAAGCTCTGGGGCCAACGTCCTGACTTTC
CDR3: CASSPLGQGSSGANVLTF
size: .
J: TRBJ2-6
V: TRBV7-6
D: .
length: 18

DNA: TGTGCCTGGAGTCCAGGACGACAGGGGATATCCTACGAGCAGTACTTC
CDR3: CAWSPGRQGISYEQYF
size: .
J: TRBJ2-7
V: TRBV30
D: TRBD1
length: 16

DNA: TGTGCCAGCAGTCTCAGGGGCCCGGTAACTGAAGCTTTCTTT
CDR3: CASSLRGPVTEAFF
size: .
J: TRBJ1-1
V: TRBV6-1
D: .
length: 14

DNA: TGCAGTGCTAGAGATCTGACTAGCGGGGGGATACAAGAGACCCAGTACTTC
CDR3: CSARDLTSGGIQETQYF
size: few
J: TRBJ2-5
V: TRBV20-1
D: TRBD2
length: 17

DNA: TGCGCCAGCAGCCAAGCCCCATCAGTGGGGAACACCGGGGAGCTGTTTTTT
CDR3: CASSQAPSVGNTGELFF
size: .
J: TRBJ2-2
V: TRBV4-1
D: .
length: 17

DNA: TGTGCCAGCAGCCAAATTCGGGGACAGGTCACAGATACGCAGTATTTT
CDR3: CASSQIRGQVTDTQYF
size: .
J: TRBJ2-3
V: TRBV14
D: TRBD1
length: 16

DNA: TGTGCCAGCAGCTCCGAGACAGGGACAGCCCGAGGACGGGTTGGCTACACCTTC
CDR3: CASSSETGTARGRVGYTF
size: .
J: TRBJ1-2
V: TRBV6-2/TRBV6-3
D: TRBD1
length: 18

DNA: TGCGCCAGCAAAGAGGGGGTTACCAACTATGGCTACACCTTC
CDR3: CASKEGVTNYGYTF
size: .
J: TRBJ1-2
V: TRBV5-1
D: .
length: 14

DNA: TGCAGCGTTGACCCGAACACCGGGGAGCTGTTTTTT
CDR3: CSVDPNTGELFF
size: .
J: TRBJ2-2
V: TRBV29-1
D: .
length: 12

DNA: TGTGCCAGTAGTATTGGGATGTGGGGGACAGATTCCTCTGGGGCCAACGTCCTGACTTTC
CDR3: CASSIGMWGTDSSGANVLTF
size: .
J: TRBJ2-6
V: TRBV19
D: TRBD1
length: 20

DNA: TGTGCTAGTGGCTTGAGTGGTTTGGGCAATCAGCCCCAGCATTTT
CDR3: CASGLSGLGNQPQHF
size: .
J: TRBJ1-5
V: TRBV12-5
D: .
length: 15

DNA: TGTGCCACCAGTGGAGCGGGGGGCTGGGATTCAGATACGCAGTATTTT
CDR3: CATSGAGGWDSDTQYF
size: .
J: TRBJ2-3
V: TRBV24-1
D: TRBD2
length: 16

DNA: TGTGCCTGGAGTGTAAAAAGTTGGAAGTCCCAAGAGACCCAGTACTTC
CDR3: CAWSVKSWKSQETQYF
size: .
J: TRBJ2-5
V: TRBV30
D: .
length: 16

DNA: TGTGCCAGCAGTGAGATCCTAGGGCCCCAGCATTTT
CDR3: CASSEILGPQHF
size: .
J: TRBJ1-5
V: TRBV6-1
D: .
length: 12

DNA: TGTGCCGGCAGCAAGCCCGCTGTCGAGGGGGGACTCACAGATACGCAGTATTTT
CDR3: CAGSKPAVEGGLTDTQYF
size: .
J: TRBJ2-3
V: TRBV21-1
D: .
length: 18

DNA: TGTGCCAGCAGCTCCCAATGGGGGCTTAACACCGGGGAGCTGTTTTTT
CDR3: CASSSQWGLNTGELFF
size: .
J: TRBJ2-2
V: TRBV7-2
D: .
length: 16